This TCR beta chain was retrieved from a study of T cell repertoires in cytomegalovirus infection. Study background: Newly reported HLA-C-restricted and thoroughly characterized HLA-B-restricted CMV epitopes were employed. TCR beta signatures that were public indicated CMV infection and matching HLA type.

As regards this clonotype: Its antigen remains unknown.

One entry per CDR3 protein results from TCRdb running MiXCR on the reads. The table has about 310,000 distinct CDR3 sequences, 25% seen once; the top ten hold about 14%. Findings and caveats of the study: Within the response measured ex vivo, HLA-C-restricted CMV-specific TCR beta clonotypes were dominant. People with CMV and the relevant HLA were identified by cumulative public TCR beta family frequency.

Germline V lookup: CDR1 SNHLY, CDR2 FYNNEI. The V segment lost 7 bases and the J segment 2 bases; nucleotides outside the gene matches: 5. This CDR3 region has 15 residues. The genes are TRBV2 and TRBJ2-3; 11 bases agree with TRBD2. The TCR originated in a human donor in good health (CMV status not recorded). Some clones in this sample may be carry-over from other donors' samples. The sequences come from cultured PBMCs, collected from culture after CMV antigen stimulation. CDR3 sequence: CASTGTSGYTDTQYF. As DNA, the CDR3 is TGTGCCAGCACCGGGACTAGCGGCTACACAGATACGCAGTATTTT. The variable domain in full, with the rest retrieved from reference TRBV2 and TRBJ2-3, is EPEVTQTPSHQVTQMGQEVILRCVPISNHLYFYWYRQILGQKVEFLVSFYNNEISEKSEIFDDQFSVERPDGSNFTLKIRSTKLEDSAMYFCASTGTSGYTDTQYFGPGTRLTVL.